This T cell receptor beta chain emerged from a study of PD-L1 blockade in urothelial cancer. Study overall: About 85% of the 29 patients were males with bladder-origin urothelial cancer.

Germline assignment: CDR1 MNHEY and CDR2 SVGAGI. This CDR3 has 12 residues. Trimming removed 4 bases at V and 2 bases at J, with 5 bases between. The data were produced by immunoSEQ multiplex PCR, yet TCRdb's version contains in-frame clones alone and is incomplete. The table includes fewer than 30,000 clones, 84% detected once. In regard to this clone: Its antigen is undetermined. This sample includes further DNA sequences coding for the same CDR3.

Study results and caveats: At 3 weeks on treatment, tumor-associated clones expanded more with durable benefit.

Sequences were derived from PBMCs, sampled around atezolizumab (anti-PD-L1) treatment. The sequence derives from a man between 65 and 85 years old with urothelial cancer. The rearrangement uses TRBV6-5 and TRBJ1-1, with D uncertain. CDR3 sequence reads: CASSSINTEAFF. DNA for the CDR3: TGTGCCAGCAGTTCTATAAACACTGAAGCTTTCTTT.